This TCR beta chain was recorded in a study of blood T cell repertoires in COVID-19. Clones were read by immunoSEQ multiplex PCR, and TCRdb kept only the in-frame ones, dropping some. The profile shows about 180,000 clones, 88% of them singletons. Per germline, CDR1 MNHEY and CDR2 SVGAGI. Trimming took off 5 bases at V and 1 base at J, with 11 bases between the two ends. The CDR3 is 14 residues long. The V and J genes are TRBV6-5 and TRBJ1-1; possible D gene TRBD1, 6 bases. Specimen: PBMCs or T cells enriched from blood (not recorded which). This receptor was taken from a woman aged 18-29 years who had recovered from COVID-19. CDR3 sequence reads: CASSPPQGNTEAFF. In nucleotides, the CDR3 is TGTGCCAGCAGTCCACCACAGGGGAACACTGAAGCTTTCTTT.